These 19 T cell receptor beta chains originate from one sample sequenced in a study of blood T cell repertoires in COVID-19. The protocol was immunoSEQ multiplex PCR, while the TCRdb copy is restricted to in-frame clones and leaves out a portion. The table lists under 200,000 clones, 65% to 90% of them singletons, with about 1.5% in the top ten. Sequenced input: peripheral blood. The source of these receptors is a human donor in a cohort sampled during active COVID-19.

The chain employs TRBV4-3 and TRBJ1-4; 9 bases match TRBD1. V lost 4 bases to trimming and J lost 5 bases; unmatched junction nucleotides: 2. The length of the CDR3 is 14 residues. CDR1 and CDR2 (germline): LGHNA, YSLEER. The DNA of the CDR3 is TGCGCCAGCAGCCGGGGGACAGGGAATGAAAAACTGTTTTTT. The encoded protein is CASSRGTGNEKLFF.

This clone was counted a single time. V and J are TRBV5-4 and TRBJ2-2; a weak D match, TRBD1 (5 bases). Germline V lookup: CDR1 SGHNT, CDR2 YYREEE (reference sequence). Trimming cost V 6 bases and J 1 base, with 7 bases left between them. The CDR3 spans 13 residues. The CDR3, as DNA: TGTGCCAGCAAAACAGGGAACACCGGGGAGCTGTTTTTT. Translation: CASKTGNTGELFF.

This sequence joins TRBV5-8 and TRBJ1-2, with TRBD1 identical over 9 bases. Germline V gene sequence: CDR1 SGHTS, CDR2 YDEGEE. There are 14 residues in the CDR3. The V and J ends lost 4 bases and 5 bases, in that order; junction bases with no gene match: 6. CDR3 sequence reads: CASSLDRGRYGYTF. CDR3 coding DNA: TGTGCCAGCAGCCTGGACAGGGGACGGTATGGCTACACCTTC.

The chain carries TRBV18 and TRBJ1-2; no definite D call. CDR3 size: 14 residues. V lost 3 bases to trimming and J lost 6 bases, with 14 bases between them. From germline, CDR1 is KGHSH and CDR2 LQKENI. In nucleotides, the CDR3 is TGTGCCAGCTCACCTGACACCACGTCGAATGGCTACACCTTC. It translates to CASSPDTTSNGYTF.

V and J are TRBV11-3 and TRBJ2-7; possibly TRBD2 for D (5 bases). CDR1 and CDR2 (germline): SGHNT, YENEEA. V lost 1 base, J lost 6 bases, and 13 bases lay in between. The CDR3 runs to 14 residues. The CDR3 region has the DNA TGTGCCAGCAGCTTAGGAGGGAGTTCGAGCGAGCAGTACTTC. Amino acid sequence: CASSLGGSSSEQYF. The full variable domain, with the rest looked up from reference TRBV11-3 and TRBJ2-7, is EAGVVQSPRYKIIEKKQPVAFWCNPISGHNTLYWYLQNLGQGPELLIRYENEEAVDDSQLPKDRFSAERLKGVDSTLKIQPAELGDSAVYLCASSLGGSSSEQYFGPGTRLTVT.

This clone was seen once. This chain links TRBV19 with TRBJ2-1, with D possibly TRBD1 on 7 matching bases. The V end lost 5 bases, the J end lost 1 base, and 15 bases lay between the germline ends. Per the germline V gene, CDR1 is LNHDA and CDR2 is SQIVND (reference sequence). This CDR3 region has 16 residues. CDR3 residues: CASSLQGRSSYNEQFF. The CDR3 DNA follows: TGTGCCAGTAGTTTACAGGGGAGGAGTTCCTACAATGAGCAGTTCTTC. Using reference TRBV19 and TRBJ2-1 for the parts outside the CDR3, the full variable domain is DGGITQSPKYLFRKEGQNVTLSCEQNLNHDAMYWYRQDPGQGLRLIYYSQIVNDFQKGDIAEGYSVSREKKESFPLTVTSAQKNPTAFYLCASSLQGRSSYNEQFFGPGTRLTVL.

This clone was detected only a few times. The V and J genes are TRBV5-1 and TRBJ1-4; 9 bases match TRBD1. The CDR3 runs to 16 residues. V shed 3 bases, J shed 3 bases, and the junction held 6 bases outside the gene matches. The V gene's germline CDR1 is SGHRS and CDR2 YFSETQ. The CDR3 DNA is TGCGCCAGCAGCTATGGACAGGGGTCGTCTAATGAAAAACTGTTTTTT. Translating gives CASSYGQGSSNEKLFF.

The chain has TRBV6-5 and TRBJ1-5, with 10 bases identical to TRBD1. Germline CDR1 and CDR2: MNHEY and SVGAGI. The CDR3 has 15 residues. V dropped 0 bases and J dropped 7; count of bases not matched to a gene: 3. The CDR3 DNA is TGTGCCAGCAGTTACTCCGGGACAGGGGAACAGCCCCAGCATTTT. Its translation is CASSYSGTGEQPQHF.

The V and J genes are TRBV10-3 and TRBJ2-3, with 8 bases matching TRBD2. The length of the CDR3 is 16 residues. In germline, CDR1 is ENHRY, CDR2 SYGVKD. With 2 bases clipped from V and 2 bases from J, the junction kept 6 bases outside the gene matches. The CDR3 DNA follows: TGTGCCATCAGTGAGGGTGGCGGGGGGTTCACAGATACGCAGTATTTT. Translation: CAISEGGGGFTDTQYF.

Concerning this clone: Distinct nucleotide sequences in the sample also encode this CDR3. The J gene is TRBJ2-1, the V gene TRBV7-3, with TRBD2 matching over 11 bases. The CDR3 has 15 amino acids. Germline assignment: CDR1 SGHTA and CDR2 FQGTGA. The V segment lost 5 bases and the J segment 4 bases; nucleotides outside the gene matches: 4. CDR3 sequence: CASSPTSGAYNEQFF. CDR3 coding DNA: TGTGCCAGCAGCCCGACTAGCGGGGCATACAATGAGCAGTTCTTC.

CDR3 coding DNA: TGTGCCAGCAGCCAGTCGTTGGCGGTCGGGTTAGTCTACGAGCAGTACTTC. As protein: CASSQSLAVGLVYEQYF. The rearrangement joins TRBV3-1 (or the pseudogene TRBV3-2) to TRBJ2-7; D uncertain. The V gene lost 3 bases and the J gene lost 3 bases, with 21 bases spanning the gap. Looked up from germline, CDR1 is LGHDT and CDR2 is YNNKEL (reference sequence). The CDR3 length is 17 residues.

This clone was observed a single time. The chain links TRBV11-3 to TRBJ2-1; 9 nucleotides agree with TRBD1. The CDR3 loop spans 15 amino acids. The germline gives CDR1 SGHNT, CDR2 YENEEA. The V segment lost 5 bases and the J segment 5 bases; nucleotides outside the gene matches: 7. CDR3 loop: CASSPRDRVDNEQFF. CDR3 nucleotide sequence: TGTGCCAGCAGCCCCCGGGACAGGGTTGACAATGAGCAGTTCTTC. The full variable domain, completed using reference TRBV11-3 and TRBJ2-1, is EAGVVQSPRYKIIEKKQPVAFWCNPISGHNTLYWYLQNLGQGPELLIRYENEEAVDDSQLPKDRFSAERLKGVDSTLKIQPAELGDSAVYLCASSPRDRVDNEQFFGPGTRLTVL.

The V gene is TRBV5-1, the J gene TRBJ2-4, with a weak D call TRBD1 (6 bases). CDR1 is SGHRS and CDR2 is YFSETQ in the germline V gene. V lost 4 bases and J 4 bases, leaving 9 bases between the germline ends. The CDR3 sequence is 13 residues long. CDR3 bases: TGCGCCAGCAGCCCGGGACAAAAAAACATTCAGTACTTC. Protein sequence: CASSPGQKNIQYF.

The chain uses TRBV11-2 and TRBJ1-5; unclear D gene. Between the trimmed V and J ends, which lost 1 base and 2 bases, there was a span of 6 bases. Germline lookup yields CDR1 SGHAT and CDR2 FQNNGV. This CDR3 is 14 amino acids long. CDR3 sequence (DNA): TGTGCCAGCAGCTTAGTGTCCGGCAATCAGCCCCAGCATTTT. Translation: CASSLVSGNQPQHF. Drawing the rest from reference TRBV11-2 and TRBJ1-5, the complete variable domain is EAGVAQSPRYKIIEKRQSVAFWCNPISGHATLYWYQQILGQGPKLLIQFQNNGVVDDSQLPKDRFSAERLKGVDSTLKIQPAKLEDSAVYLCASSLVSGNQPQHFGDGTRLSIL.

This chain uses TRBV9 with TRBJ2-2; no reliable D call. The CDR3 runs 14 residues. The germline V gene has CDR1 SGDLS and CDR2 YYNGEE. V lost 0 bases and J lost 3, with 6 bases in between. For the CDR3, the DNA is TGTGCCAGCAGCGTAGACCGGTACACCGGGGAGCTGTTTTTT. Its protein product is CASSVDRYTGELFF.

This rearrangement joins TRBV18 to TRBJ2-1, with 7 bases aligning to TRBD1. Germline lookup yields CDR1 KGHSH and CDR2 LQKENI. The CDR3 contains 14 residues. Germline trimming cut 4 bases from V and 4 bases from J; bases unmatched to any gene: 4. Here the CDR3 DNA reads TGTGCCAGCTCACTCGGGACAGATTACAATGAGCAGTTCTTC. It specifies CASSLGTDYNEQFF. Using reference TRBV18 and TRBJ2-1 for the parts outside the CDR3, the full variable domain is NAGVMQNPRHLVRRRGQEARLRCSPMKGHSHVYWYRQLPEEGLKFMVYLQKENIIDESGMPKERFSAEFPKEGPSILRIQQVVRGDSAAYFCASSLGTDYNEQFFGPGTRLTVL.

This sequence joins TRBV5-6 and TRBJ1-2, with 7 bases fitting TRBD1. Germline trimming cut 4 bases from V and 8 bases from J; bases unmatched to any gene: 8. Germline V gives CDR1 SGHDT, CDR2 YYEEEE. CDR3 length: 13 residues. DNA for the CDR3: TGTGCCAGCAGCCCGTGGGGACAGCGAGGCTACACCTTC. Translating it yields CASSPWGQRGYTF.

This clone was detected only a few times. This chain uses TRBV14 with TRBJ1-2; D is unclear. The CDR3 has 14 amino acids. Germline loops: CDR1 SGHDN, CDR2 FVKESK. V was trimmed by 0 bases and J by 7 bases, leaving 12 bases between them. The CDR3 sequence: CASSQDPGDVGYTF. The CDR3 DNA reads as TGTGCCAGCAGCCAAGATCCCGGGGATGTTGGCTACACCTTC.

J is TRBJ2-1 and V is TRBV29-1; 7 nucleotides line up with TRBD2. CDR3 length: 13 residues. Germline values: CDR1 SQVTM, CDR2 ANQGSEA. Trimming cost V 6 bases and J 1 base; bases outside gene matches: 3. In DNA form, the CDR3 reads TGCAGCGTGTTGGGACTATCCTACAATGAGCAGTTCTTC. This encodes CSVLGLSYNEQFF.